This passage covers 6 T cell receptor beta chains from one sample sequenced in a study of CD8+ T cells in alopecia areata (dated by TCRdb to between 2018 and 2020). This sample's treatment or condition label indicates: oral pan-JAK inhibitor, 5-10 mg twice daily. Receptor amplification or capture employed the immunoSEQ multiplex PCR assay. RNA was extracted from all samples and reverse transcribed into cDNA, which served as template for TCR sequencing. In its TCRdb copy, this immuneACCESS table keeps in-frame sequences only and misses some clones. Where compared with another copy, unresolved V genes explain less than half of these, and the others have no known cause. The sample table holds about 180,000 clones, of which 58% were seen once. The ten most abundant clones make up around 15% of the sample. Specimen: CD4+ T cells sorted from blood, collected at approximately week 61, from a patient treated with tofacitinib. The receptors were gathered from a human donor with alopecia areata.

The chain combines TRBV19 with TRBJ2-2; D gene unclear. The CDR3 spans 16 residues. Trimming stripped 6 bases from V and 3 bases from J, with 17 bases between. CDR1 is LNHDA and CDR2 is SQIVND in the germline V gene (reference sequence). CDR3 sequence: CASRDLETADTGELFF. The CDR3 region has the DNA TGTGCCAGTAGGGATCTGGAAACCGCGGACACCGGGGAGCTGTTTTTT.

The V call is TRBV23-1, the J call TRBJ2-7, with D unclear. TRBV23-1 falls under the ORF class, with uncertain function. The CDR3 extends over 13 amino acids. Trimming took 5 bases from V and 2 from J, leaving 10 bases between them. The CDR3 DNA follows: TGCGCCAGCAGTAACAGAAGCCCCTACGAGCAGTACTTC. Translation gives CASSNRSPYEQYF.

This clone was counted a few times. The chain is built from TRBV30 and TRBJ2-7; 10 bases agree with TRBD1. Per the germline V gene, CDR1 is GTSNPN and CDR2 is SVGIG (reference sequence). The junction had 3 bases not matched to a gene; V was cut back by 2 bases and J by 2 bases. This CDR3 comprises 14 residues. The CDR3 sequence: CAWSPGTGAYEQYF. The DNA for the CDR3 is TGTGCCTGGAGTCCCGGGACAGGGGCCTACGAGCAGTACTTC.

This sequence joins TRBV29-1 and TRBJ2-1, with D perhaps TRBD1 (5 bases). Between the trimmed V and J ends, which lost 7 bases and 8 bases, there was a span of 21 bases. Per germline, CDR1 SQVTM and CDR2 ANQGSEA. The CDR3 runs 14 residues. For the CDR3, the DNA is TGCAGCGCCATGGACACACTTAGTATCCATGAGCAGTTCTTC. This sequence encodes CSAMDTLSIHEQFF.

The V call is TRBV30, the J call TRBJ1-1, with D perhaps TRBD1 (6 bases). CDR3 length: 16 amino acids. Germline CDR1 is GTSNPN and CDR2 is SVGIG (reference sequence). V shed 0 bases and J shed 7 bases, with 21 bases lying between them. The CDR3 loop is CAWSVTSRQVRREAFF. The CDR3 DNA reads TGTGCCTGGAGTGTAACTAGTCGACAGGTCAGACGTGAAGCTTTCTTT.

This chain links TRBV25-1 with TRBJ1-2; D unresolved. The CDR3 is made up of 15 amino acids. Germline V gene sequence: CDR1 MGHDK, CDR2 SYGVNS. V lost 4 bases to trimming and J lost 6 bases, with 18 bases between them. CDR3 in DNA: TGTGCCAGCAGTGTCGAGGGTCCGGTCTTACATGGCTACACCTTC. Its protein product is CASSVEGPVLHGYTF.